The present entry profiles one TCR beta chain with its context. The data are from a study of blood T cell repertoires in COVID-19. The method was immunoSEQ multiplex PCR; TCRdb's version includes in-frame clones alone and lacks a portion of them. The profile shows tens of thousands of clones, 90% of them singletons. The CDR3 is 15 residues long. Trimming took off 7 bases at V and 4 bases at J, with 17 bases between the two ends. In germline, CDR1 is SGHVS, CDR2 FQNEAQ. The TCR was taken from a man between 50 and 59 years old with COVID-19, enrolled during active disease. This rearrangement joins TRBV7-8 to TRBJ1-5; tentatively, D is TRBD1 (5 bases). The sample taken for sequencing was peripheral blood. CDR3 DNA sequence: TGTGCCAGCAATCCTGACGGGGGGACGAATCAGCCCCAGCATTTT. Protein sequence: CASNPDGGTNQPQHF.